Each of the 30 T cell receptor beta chains below was sequenced from the same sample in a study of cytomegalovirus exposure and HLA in healthy donors. Amplification used 60 Vbeta primers and 13 Jbeta primers. The data were produced by immunoSEQ multiplex PCR, yet TCRdb's version contains in-frame clones alone and is incomplete. The profile shows about 180,000 clones, about 82% of them singletons. Sequencing was performed on PBMCs. All receptors derive from a young man in good health and CMV-seronegative.

The chain is built from TRBV10-3 and TRBJ1-2; D is ambiguous. The CDR3 is made up of 13 amino acids. The V end lost 0 bases, the J end lost 10 bases, and 12 bases lay between the germline ends. Germline V gene lookup returns CDR1 ENHRY and CDR2 SYGVKD. The CDR3: CAISESSGVSYTF. For the CDR3, the DNA is TGTGCCATCAGTGAGTCAAGCGGAGTCTCCTACACCTTC.

Of note for this clone: Sequence at one end of the junction differs from germline and may be a read error. The rearrangement joins TRBV30 to TRBJ1-5; D not resolved. From germline, CDR1 is GTSNPN and CDR2 SVGIG (reference sequence). The CDR3 contains 15 residues. CDR3 sequence: CAWSVGSVGNQPQHF. CDR3 DNA sequence: TGTGCCTGGAGTGTAGGATCCGTGGGCAATCAGCCCCAGCACTTT.

J is TRBJ1-3 and V is TRBV19; D is unresolved. Trimming removed 11 bases at V and 4 bases at J, with 12 bases between. This CDR3 has 12 residues. Germline CDR1 is LNHDA and CDR2 is SQIVND (reference sequence). CDR3: CAAGLLGNTIYF. CDR3 DNA: TGTGCCGCGGGGTTGTTGGGAAACACCATATATTTT. Together with reference TRBV19 and TRBJ1-3, the CDR3 gives the full variable domain: DGGITQSPKYLFRKEGQNVTLSCEQNLNHDAMYWYRQDPGQGLRLIYYSQIVNDFQKGDIAEGYSVSREKKESFPLTVTSAQKNPTAFYLCAAGLLGNTIYFGEGSWLTVV.

The V and J genes are TRBV5-6 and TRBJ1-3; D is undetermined. The germline gives CDR1 SGHDT, CDR2 YYEEEE. The CDR3 spans 16 residues. V was pared by 4 bases and J by 1 base, with 15 bases between. This CDR3 is CASSQIRISSGNTIYF. Written as DNA, the CDR3 is TGTGCCAGCAGCCAAATCAGGATTTCTTCTGGAAACACCATATATTTT.

This clone has a handful of counts. The rearrangement joins TRBV5-6 to TRBJ1-1; 8 nucleotides line up with TRBD1. V gave up 4 bases and J gave up 0 bases; unmatched junction bases: 11. Germline V gene data show CDR1 as SGHDT and CDR2 as YYEEEE. This CDR3 has 17 residues. The CDR3: CASSPETGEVVNTEAFF. In DNA, the CDR3 is TGTGCCAGCAGCCCCGAGACAGGGGAGGTGGTGAACACTGAAGCTTTCTTT. Combining the CDR3 with reference TRBV5-6 and TRBJ1-1 gives the whole variable domain DAGVTQSPTHLIKTRGQQVTLRCSPKSGHDTVSWYQQALGQGPQFIFQYYEEEERQRGNFPDRFSGHQFPNYSSELNVNALLLGDSALYLCASSPETGEVVNTEAFFGQGTRLTVV.

Only a few counts were recorded for this clone. The CDR3 nucleotides read TGTGCCAGCAGTTTAGGACAGGGGGCCGTCGGAAACACCATATATTTT. It specifies CASSLGQGAVGNTIYF. V gene TRBV28 combines with J gene TRBJ1-3; 11 nucleotides line up with TRBD1. CDR3 length equals 16 residues. The V and J ends lost 2 bases and 4 bases, in that order; junction bases with no gene match: 4. Germline V gene data show CDR1 as MDHEN and CDR2 as SYDVKM.

V is TRBV7-6 and J is TRBJ1-2, with D possibly matching TRBD1 (6 bases). V lost 1 base to trimming and J lost 8 bases, with 14 bases between them. The CDR3 contains 14 residues. CDR1 is SGHVS, CDR2 FNYEAQ, per germline. In DNA form, the CDR3 reads TGTGCCAGCAGCTTAGGTCCGGGGGGCCAGGGCTACACCTTC. Translation gives CASSLGPGGQGYTF.

This sequence joins TRBV28 and TRBJ2-3; 9 bases fit TRBD2. Per the germline V gene, CDR1 is MDHEN and CDR2 is SYDVKM. The CDR3 contains 19 residues. Trimming removed 2 bases from V and 2 bases from J; junction bases left unmatched: 14. In DNA form, the CDR3 reads TGTGCCAGCAGTTTAGTTAGTTGGGCTAGCGGGAAATCCACAGATACGCAGTATTTT. Translation: CASSLVSWASGKSTDTQYF.

V is TRBV11-3 and J is TRBJ2-7; the match to TRBD2 covers 10 bases. The CDR3 is made up of 14 amino acids. After removal of 4 bases from V and 2 bases from J, the junction contained 2 bases not matched to a gene. Germline-derived CDR1 and CDR2 are SGHNT and YENEEA. CDR3 in amino acids: CASSSSGRAYEQYF. The CDR3 DNA reads TGTGCCAGCAGCTCAAGCGGGAGGGCCTACGAGCAGTACTTC.

The CDR3 sequence is CASKDRGTDTQYF. CDR3 coding DNA: TGTGCCAGTAAGGACAGGGGCACAGATACGCAGTATTTT. The chain combines TRBV19 with TRBJ2-3, with TRBD1 identical over 8 bases. Germline V gene lookup returns CDR1 LNHDA and CDR2 SQIVND (reference sequence). The J segment lost 1 base and the V segment lost 7 bases, leaving 1 base of the junction unmatched. This CDR3 region has 13 residues. The full variable domain, its missing parts supplied by reference TRBV19 and TRBJ2-3, is DGGITQSPKYLFRKEGQNVTLSCEQNLNHDAMYWYRQDPGQGLRLIYYSQIVNDFQKGDIAEGYSVSREKKESFPLTVTSAQKNPTAFYLCASKDRGTDTQYFGPGTRLTVL.

This chain links TRBV5-1 with TRBJ2-7, with TRBD2 matching 10 bases. With V trimmed by 4 bases and J by 0 bases, 10 bases remained unmatched. Germline values: CDR1 SGHRS, CDR2 YFSETQ. The CDR3 consists of 17 residues. The CDR3 loop is CASSRLIAGGPSYEQYF. The CDR3, as DNA: TGCGCCAGCAGCCGTCTTATAGCGGGGGGTCCCTCCTACGAGCAGTACTTC. The variable domain in full, completed from reference TRBV5-1 and TRBJ2-7, reads KAGVTQTPRYLIKTRGQQVTLSCSPISGHRSVSWYQQTPGQGLQFLFEYFSETQRNKGNFPGRFSGRQFSNSRSEMNVSTLELGDSALYLCASSRLIAGGPSYEQYFGPGTRLTVT.

This chain links TRBV6-1 with TRBJ2-7; no firm D call. In germline, CDR1 is MNHNS, CDR2 SASEGT. The CDR3 covers 12 residues. Trimming removed 6 bases from V and 0 bases from J, with 6 bases in between. DNA of the CDR3: TGTGCCAGCAGCCAGGACTCCTACGAGCAGTACTTC. Protein sequence: CASSQDSYEQYF.

This clone turned up a few times. J is TRBJ1-6 and V is TRBV5-4; D unresolved. Trimming cost V 1 base and J 6 bases, with 11 bases left between them. CDR1 and CDR2 (germline): SGHNT, YYREEE (reference sequence). The CDR3 runs to 15 residues. The CDR3 nucleotides read TGTGCCAGCAGCTTGTATCGGTCCCCTAATTCACCCCTCCACTTT. Its protein is CASSLYRSPNSPLHF.

The chain combines TRBV30 with TRBJ1-2, with TRBD1 identical over 12 bases. The length of the CDR3 is 13 residues. V dropped 3 bases and J dropped 6; count of bases not matched to a gene: 2. Germline CDR1 reads GTSNPN; CDR2 reads SVGIG (reference sequence). CDR3 DNA sequence: TGTGCCTGGAGGGGGACAGGGGGCGATGGCTACACCTTC. Amino acid sequence: CAWRGTGGDGYTF.

The chain has TRBV4-1 and TRBJ1-5, with D maybe TRBD1 (6 bases). CDR3 size: 17 residues. Looked up from germline, CDR1 is MGHRA and CDR2 is YSYEKL. The V and J ends lost 1 base and 3 bases respectively, with 16 bases between them. The CDR3 nucleotides are TGCGCCAGCAGCCAAGGGGGGGGGCGGGACGACAATCAGCCCCAGCATTTT. Translation: CASSQGGGRDDNQPQHF.

The gene calls are TRBV2 and TRBJ1-5, with TRBD1 matching over 8 bases. The germline gives CDR1 SNHLY, CDR2 FYNNEI. V dropped 5 bases and J dropped 4; count of bases not matched to a gene: 10. CDR3 length equals 16 residues. CDR3 residues: CASSPLRQGRNQPQHF. The CDR3 DNA sequence: TGTGCCAGCAGTCCCCTCCGACAGGGGAGGAATCAGCCCCAGCATTTT.

The chain has TRBV2 and TRBJ1-1, with D possibly being TRBD1 (6 bases). The CDR3 runs 12 residues. Germline V gene sequence: CDR1 SNHLY, CDR2 FYNNEI. V gave up 4 bases and J gave up 13 bases, with 16 bases separating them. As DNA, the CDR3 is TGTGCCAGCAGTGGCCTTTGGGGGCAGGGTTTCTTT. It codes for CASSGLWGQGFF.

The chain links TRBV4-1 to TRBJ2-1; D is perhaps TRBD2 (5 bases). This CDR3 comprises 14 residues. The germline gives CDR1 MGHRA, CDR2 YSYEKL. Trimming took 1 base from V and 8 from J, leaving 12 bases between them. The CDR3 DNA is TGCGCCAGCAGCCAAGCTACTAGAGGCGATGAGCAGTTCTTC. This translates into CASSQATRGDEQFF.

This chain joins TRBV9 and TRBJ2-1, with 9 bases identical to TRBD1. Germline V gene sequence: CDR1 SGDLS, CDR2 YYNGEE. J lost 8 bases, V lost 3 bases, and 6 bases had no gene match. There are 14 residues in the CDR3. The CDR3 loop reads CASSARDRVDEQFF. CDR3 nucleotide sequence: TGTGCCAGCAGCGCCCGGGACAGGGTGGATGAGCAGTTCTTC.

The chain recombines TRBV19 with TRBJ1-1; 7 nucleotides match TRBD1. The germline V gene encodes CDR1 LNHDA and CDR2 SQIVND (reference sequence). CDR3 size: 15 residues. V dropped 5 bases and J dropped 3; count of bases not matched to a gene: 9. The CDR3 nucleotides read TGTGCCAGTAGTTCCCGGACAGGTGGGGACACTGAAGCTTTCTTT. Its translation is CASSSRTGGDTEAFF.

This clone was recorded once. V is TRBV19 and J is TRBJ2-3; D is possibly TRBD1 (6 bases). Trimming removed 3 bases at V and 4 bases at J, with 8 bases between. Germline CDR1 and CDR2: LNHDA and SQIVND (reference sequence). There are 13 residues in the CDR3. The CDR3 region has the DNA TGTGCCAGTAGTATCCGGACAGCAGATACGCAGTATTTT. Its protein is CASSIRTADTQYF.

This clone has only one observation. This chain links TRBV2 with TRBJ1-4; tentatively, D is TRBD1 (5 bases). Looked up from germline, CDR1 is SNHLY and CDR2 is FYNNEI. CDR3 length equals 13 residues. Trimming removed 8 bases at V and 8 bases at J, with 15 bases between. CDR3 residues: CASQMEGPEKLFF. As DNA, the CDR3 is TGTGCCAGCCAGATGGAGGGGCCCGAAAAACTGTTTTTT.

V and J are TRBV28 and TRBJ2-1; D call uncertain. Germline loops: CDR1 MDHEN, CDR2 SYDVKM. The CDR3 has 11 residues. V was pared by 5 bases and J by 10 bases, with 9 bases between. CDR3 loop: CASSLVREQFF. DNA for the CDR3: TGTGCCAGCAGTCTTGTGAGGGAGCAGTTCTTC.

This clone came up once. J is TRBJ2-3 and V is TRBV5-1; TRBD1 is a possible D gene (5 bases). The ends were cut back, 0 bases at V and 2 bases at J, with 10 bases in the middle. The CDR3 length is 15 residues. Germline CDR1 reads SGHRS; CDR2 reads YFSETQ. The CDR3 sequence is CASSLGGHLTDTQYF. The CDR3 nucleotides are TGCGCCAGCAGCTTGGGTGGACACCTCACAGATACGCAGTATTTT.

Turning to this clone: At one of its ends the junction is not consistent with the germline gene, which may arise from a read error. V is TRBV5-1 and J is TRBJ2-1; no firm D call. CDR1 and CDR2 from the germline V gene are SGHRS and YFSETQ. This CDR3 is 15 amino acids long. In DNA, the CDR3 is TGCGCCAGCGGCTTGGAGTGGCTCCCTGGCAATGAGCAGTTCTTC. Amino acids: CASGLEWLPGNEQFF.

This rearrangement joins TRBV7-3 to TRBJ1-6, with D possibly TRBD1 on 5 matching bases. The CDR3 runs to 13 residues. The ends were cut back, 8 bases at V and 10 bases at J, with 15 bases in the middle. Germline V gives CDR1 SGHTA, CDR2 FQGTGA. The chain's CDR3 is CASCLGRGSPLHF. The CDR3 DNA sequence: TGTGCCAGCTGCCTCGGGCGGGGGTCACCCCTCCACTTT. Full variable domain (remainder filled in from reference TRBV7-3 and TRBJ1-6): GAGVSQTPSNKVTEKGKYVELRCDPISGHTALYWYRQSLGQGPEFLIYFQGTGAADDSGLPNDRFFAVRPEGSVSTLKIQRTERGDSAVYLCASCLGRGSPLHFGNGTRLTVT.

The chain carries TRBV10-2 and TRBJ2-2, with D maybe TRBD2 (6 bases). CDR1 WSHSY and CDR2 SAAADI come from the germline V gene. V was clipped by 8 bases and J by 5 bases, with 12 bases between them. The CDR3 has 13 residues. CDR3 sequence: CASWDLRTGELFF. The CDR3 DNA follows: TGCGCCAGCTGGGACTTAAGAACCGGGGAGCTGTTTTTT.

The CDR3 region is CAWSLSVNTEAFF. DNA for the CDR3: TGTGCCTGGAGTTTGTCCGTGAACACTGAAGCTTTCTTT. The V and J genes are TRBV30 and TRBJ1-1; no definite D call. From germline, CDR1 is GTSNPN and CDR2 SVGIG (reference sequence). This CDR3 spans 13 amino acids. V gave up 2 bases and J gave up 0 bases, with 7 bases separating them.

CDR3 in amino acids: CASTPIGGLNGYTF. The DNA for the CDR3 is TGTGCCAGCACTCCTATCGGGGGGCTTAATGGCTACACCTTC. The genes are TRBV7-6 and TRBJ1-2; D possibly corresponds to TRBD1 (6 bases). The CDR3 loop spans 14 amino acids. The V end was cut by 7 bases, the J end by 6 bases, with 18 bases between. Germline V gives CDR1 SGHVS, CDR2 FNYEAQ.

J is TRBJ2-5 and V is TRBV7-9; D is unresolved. V lost 3 bases, J lost 1 base, and 9 bases lay in between. There are 14 residues in the CDR3. Germline CDR1 is SEHNR and CDR2 is FQNEAQ (reference sequence). The CDR3 loop is CASSLRNGQETQYF. DNA of the CDR3: TGTGCCAGCAGCTTGCGAAATGGCCAAGAGACCCAGTACTTC.